These 7 T cell receptor beta chains were all obtained from the same sample, sequenced in a study of T cell responses to AZD1222 COVID-19 vaccine. Sequencing was performed with immunoSEQ multiplex PCR; in TCRdb, only in-frame clones are kept and a portion is missing. The sample yields approximately 190,000 clones, approximately 90% seen once. The sequencing here drew on peripheral blood, taken on day 0 of AZD1222 vaccination. The source is an adult in good health.

This clone appeared a single time. The rearrangement links TRBV3-1 (or the pseudogene TRBV3-2) to TRBJ1-1; perhaps TRBD1 as D (5 bases). This CDR3 has 15 residues. Per germline, CDR1 LGHDT and CDR2 YNNKEL (reference sequence). V lost 3 bases, J lost 5 bases, and 16 bases lay in between. The CDR3: CASSHGGRVGTEAFF. The CDR3 bases are TGTGCCAGCAGCCATGGGGGGAGGGTAGGGACTGAAGCTTTCTTT.

The V gene is TRBV29-1, the J gene TRBJ2-5, with a weak D call TRBD2 (5 bases). Per germline, CDR1 SQVTM and CDR2 ANQGSEA. CDR3 size: 12 residues. Trimming took off 7 bases at V and 2 bases at J, with 11 bases between the two ends. DNA of the CDR3: TGCAGCGGACGGAGCGGTCAAGAGACCCAGTACTTC. It specifies CSGRSGQETQYF.

J is TRBJ2-5 and V is TRBV11-2; no firm D call. Deletions cut 8 bases from V and 2 bases from J, with 12 bases between. This CDR3 is 13 amino acids long. Germline values: CDR1 SGHAT, CDR2 FQNNGV. CDR3 coding DNA: TGTGCCAGCGCAACCGGAGAGCAAGAGACCCAGTACTTC. The encoded protein is CASATGEQETQYF.

V usage is TRBV2 and J usage is TRBJ1-3, with D unresolved. Deletions cut 4 bases from V and 0 bases from J, with 7 bases between. The CDR3 spans 14 residues. Germline assignment: CDR1 SNHLY and CDR2 FYNNEI. DNA of the CDR3: TGTGCCAGCAGTGTTGGGAGCTCTGGAAACACCATATATTTT. As protein: CASSVGSSGNTIYF.

The CDR3 here is CATSVTGGPSEQYF. DNA for the CDR3: TGTGCCACCAGCGTCACGGGAGGGCCCTCCGAGCAGTACTTC. This rearrangement joins TRBV15 to TRBJ2-7; 8 bases align to TRBD2. Germline V lookup: CDR1 LNHNV, CDR2 YYDKDF (reference sequence). Losses at the gene ends were 5 bases for V and 6 bases for J; bases not matched to a gene: 9. CDR3 length: 14 residues.

The V and J genes are TRBV18 and TRBJ1-4; D is uncertain. With 3 bases removed from V and 1 base from J, the gap between germline ends came to 12 bases. The CDR3 covers 16 residues. The germline V gene encodes CDR1 KGHSH and CDR2 LQKENI. This CDR3 is CASSPILVGTNEKLFF. In DNA, the CDR3 is TGTGCCAGCTCACCCATCTTAGTTGGAACTAATGAAAAACTGTTTTTT.

This chain connects TRBV19 to TRBJ1-5; 7 bases align to TRBD1. CDR3 length equals 14 residues. V trimming: 7 bases; J trimming: 2 bases; junction bases outside the gene matches: 5. CDR1 is LNHDA, CDR2 SQIVND, per germline (reference sequence). The CDR3: CASKARGGNQPQHF. The CDR3 DNA is TGTGCCAGTAAGGCCAGGGGGGGCAATCAGCCCCAGCATTTT.